This T cell receptor beta chain was retrieved from a study of blood T cell repertoires in COVID-19 (TCRdb year 2020). As for the study more broadly: Collaborator samples came from the United States, Italy and Spain and covered acute and convalescent phases of COVID-19. Deeply sampled blood TCRbeta repertoires from subjects exposed to, actively infected with, or recovered from COVID-19 were included in the dataset. The material from the prospective study consisted of cDNA or gDNA derived from T cells, B-cell-depleted T cells, or PBMCs. The repertoires were made available in a free public database intended to serve as a resource for research on the immune response to SARS-CoV-2. Samples were obtained from the ongoing ImmuneRACE study (first 160 participants) and from 1,000 to 1,500 subjects provided by 6 global collaborators. Sample metadata almost always included a de-identified subject ID, COVID-19 status, age in years and sex. Where HLA class I and class II types were available, the types were taken from metadata supplied by the sample provider, not from assay-based typing.

CDR1 and CDR2 are drawn from the germline V gene: SGHNT, YENEEA. The CDR3 holds 15 amino acids from the cysteine to the phenylalanine. The only DNA kept is the CDR3, 45 bases in frame from the first base. V gives up 5 bases and J gives up 1 base, and the segment between their germline ends measures 14 bases. TCRbeta CDR3 regions were amplified from genomic DNA using the immunoSEQ Assay, a bias-controlled multiplex PCR. The original methods were these. Nucleated cell counts per sample were estimated from amplification of reference gene primers within the assay. Sequence reads were collapsed and filtered to measure the absolute abundance of every unique TCRbeta CDR3 rearrangement. Productive Simpson clonality was computed per sample as the square root of Simpson's diversity index over productive rearrangements. The clones in this table, taken by TCRdb from immuneACCESS, are in-frame only. Not every clone is retained; where verified, under half of the shortfall comes from an unresolved V gene, and the cause of the rest is unknown. V, J and clone size reflect that table, while D and trimming were determined from the DNA. This sample lists a few hundred thousand clones; roughly 90% were detected once. The biggest ten clones account for 2.5% to 3% of the sample.

Participants in the prospective study were aged roughly 18 to 89 years, lived in under 30 United States geographic areas, and enrolled through a virtual design. In the prospective study, participants were assigned to cohorts based on the clinical history participants reported in a screening survey and a study questionnaire. Recovered participants in ImmuneRACE Cohort 3 were defined by two consecutive negative NP/OP PCR tests, clearance by a healthcare professional, or resolution of symptoms. In the prospective study, mobile phlebotomists collected whole blood, serum and a nasopharyngeal or oropharyngeal swab from each participant. Prospective study participants could optionally give additional blood draws and questionnaires over a roughly 2-month period. Prospective study blood samples were shipped either frozen or at room temperature before DNA extraction. This clone was observed a single time. Its cognate antigen has yet to be identified. Nothing much larger sits one base from this clone, and base qualities are not available.

On the study overall, not on this receptor specifically: How much clinical and demographic metadata was included differed by source and by participant, and the metadata was provided uncurated.

Rearrangement joined TRBV11-3 to TRBJ1-1; the D region possibly corresponds to TRBD1 (6 bases align). The clonotype comes from a woman under 40 who had recovered from COVID-19. Sequences were obtained from PBMCs or T cells enriched from blood (not recorded which). This receptor has the CDR3 CASSLGGGRNTEAFF. The sequenced DNA is TGTGCCAGCAGCCTAGGCGGGGGCCGGAACACTGAAGCTTTCTTT.